These T cell receptor beta chains were read from a single sample in a study of CD8+ T cells in alopecia areata. Assay: immunoSEQ multiplex PCR; the TCRdb copy retains only in-frame clones and omits some. The table has about 140,000 clones, roughly four fifths seen once. This specimen consisted of CD8+ T cells sorted from blood, obtained at week 4, from a patient treated with tofacitinib. These TCRs come from a human donor with alopecia areata. Each CDR3 is given with its conserved first and last residue. D genes are given only for firm matches. Size values are once, few and many counts, or a class for expanded clones, and some rows have none.

TRBJ1-2	few	-	TRBV4-3	CASSQEGQINYGYTF	TGCGCCAGCAGCCAAGAGGGACAAATCAACTATGGCTACACCTTC
TRBJ1-2	-	-	TRBV28	CASGEWTVGGYTF	TGTGCCAGCGGGGAATGGACAGTGGGTGGCTACACCTTC
TRBJ1-6	-	-	TRBV27	CASSPTDGALLPLHF	TGTGCCAGCAGTCCCACGGACGGAGCCCTACTACCCCTCCACTTT
TRBJ2-3	-	-	TRBV10-3	CAITSSIIDTQYF	TGTGCCATCACCTCATCTATCATAGATACGCAGTATTTT
TRBJ1-1	few	TRBD1	TRBV7-9	CASSRSDRDEAFF	TGTGCCAGCAGCCGCTCAGACAGGGATGAAGCTTTCTTT
TRBJ1-6	-	-	TRBV7-2	CASSLVPNSPLHF	TGTGCCAGCAGCTTGGTCCCAAATTCACCCCTCCACTTT
TRBJ2-3	-	TRBD2	TRBV7-6	CASSSGTSGGADTQYF	TGTGCCAGCAGCTCGGGGACTAGCGGGGGGGCAGATACGCAGTATTTT
TRBJ1-6	-	-	TRBV27	CASSLVQGGSYNSPLHF	TGTGCCAGCAGTTTGGTTCAAGGCGGATCCTATAATTCACCCCTCCACTTT
TRBJ1-2	-	TRBD1	TRBV27	CASSINSGQRAHTF	TGTGCCAGCAGTATAAACTCGGGACAGAGGGCTCACACCTTC
TRBJ1-5	-	TRBD1	TRBV5-6	CASSIGTASNQPQHF	TGTGCCAGCAGCATCGGGACAGCTAGCAATCAGCCCCAGCATTTT
TRBJ1-2	-	-	TRBV25-1	CASSEWGVSNYGYTF	TGTGCCAGCAGTGAATGGGGCGTTTCTAACTATGGCTACACCTTC
TRBJ2-7	-	-	TRBV2	CASSEEGIYEQYF	TGTGCCAGCAGTGAGGAGGGAATCTACGAGCAGTACTTC
TRBJ2-3	once	TRBD2	TRBV5-1	CASSIGLAETRGFDTQYF	TGCGCCAGCAGCATTGGACTAGCGGAAACTCGCGGATTTGATACGCAGTATTTT
TRBJ2-1	few	TRBD2	TRBV6-5	CASSYLAGGPDEQFF	TGTGCCAGCAGTTACTTGGCGGGGGGGCCCGATGAGCAGTTCTTC
TRBJ2-1	once	-	TRBV6-5	CASSYFREFNEQFF	TGTGCCAGCAGTTACTTCAGGGAGTTCAATGAGCAGTTCTTC
TRBJ2-2	-	TRBD1	TRBV7-3	CASSLTLGTDGELFF	TGTGCCAGCAGCTTAACACTCGGGACAGACGGGGAGCTGTTTTTT
TRBJ2-7	once	-	TRBV5-4	CASSSTGNYEQYF	TGTGCCAGCAGCTCCACCGGGAACTACGAGCAGTACTTC
TRBJ2-1	-	TRBD1	TRBV7-6	CASSGTGGASGQFF	TGTGCCAGCAGCGGGACAGGGGGCGCTTCGGGGCAGTTCTTC
TRBJ1-6	-	TRBD1	TRBV15	CATSSPDQGDSYNSPLHF	TGTGCCACCAGCAGCCCCGATCAGGGGGACTCCTATAATTCACCCCTCCACTTT
TRBJ2-7	once	TRBD1	TRBV30	CAWSKDRGSAYEQYF	TGTGCCTGGAGTAAGGACAGGGGGTCCGCCTACGAGCAGTACTTC
TRBJ2-5	once	-	TRBV6-5	CASSYSTGTQYF	TGTGCCAGCAGTTACTCGACAGGGACCCAGTACTTC
TRBJ2-7	-	-	TRBV27	CASSLVGASPYEQYF	TGTGCCAGCAGTTTAGTGGGTGCTTCCCCCTACGAGCAGTACTTC
TRBJ2-1	-	-	TRBV27	CASSPVARMGEQFF	TGTGCCAGCAGTCCCGTGGCTAGGATGGGTGAGCAGTTCTTC
TRBJ1-1	once	-	TRBV13	CASSLVGVTEAFF	TGTGCCAGCAGCTTAGTCGGGGTAACTGAAGCTTTCTTT
TRBJ2-1	-	-	TRBV2	CASSELAHNEQFF	TGTGCCAGCAGTGAACTAGCTCACAATGAGCAGTTCTTC
TRBJ2-1	-	-	TRBV27	CASSLAGQNYNEQFF	TGTGCCAGCAGTTTAGCAGGACAGAACTACAATGAGCAGTTCTTC
TRBJ2-1	-	TRBD2	TRBV27	CASRALAGGHPTSYNEQFF	TGTGCCAGCAGGGCCTTAGCGGGGGGCCACCCTACCTCCTACAATGAGCAGTTCTTC
TRBJ1-1	-	-	TRBV19	CASSWGYTEAFF	TGTGCCAGTAGCTGGGGTTACACTGAAGCTTTCTTT
TRBJ2-5	-	TRBD1	TRBV10-2	CASRVDRGQETQYF	TGCGCCAGCAGAGTAGACAGGGGACAAGAGACCCAGTACTTC
TRBJ2-1	-	-	TRBV4-1	CASSHQPRGAGYNEQFF	TGCGCCAGCAGCCACCAACCCCGGGGGGCCGGTTACAATGAGCAGTTCTTC
TRBJ2-3	-	TRBD2	TRBV7-6	CASSYTSGGGDTQYF	TGTGCCAGCAGCTACACTAGCGGGGGTGGAGATACGCAGTATTTT
TRBJ1-2	-	TRBD1	TRBV27	CASSPDSRQGEAGYTF	TGTGCCAGCAGTCCCGACTCCCGACAGGGGGAAGCTGGCTACACCTTC
TRBJ1-2	-	-	TRBV27	CASSSTDRNYGYTF	TGTGCCAGCAGTTCCACGGACCGTAACTATGGCTACACCTTC
TRBJ2-3	-	-	TRBV29-1	CSVEGLGGKGEYTQYF	TGCAGCGTTGAAGGGCTCGGGGGAAAGGGCGAGTATACGCAGTATTTT
TRBJ1-1	-	-	TRBV7-8	CASTVSPGSTEAFF	TGTGCCAGCACCGTGTCCCCGGGGAGCACTGAAGCTTTCTTT
TRBJ2-1	-	-	TRBV6-1	CASSKAAYNEQFF	TGTGCCAGCTCCAAAGCAGCCTACAATGAGCAGTTCTTC
TRBJ2-7	-	-	TRBV4-1	CASSHRRVGYEQYF	TGCGCCAGCAGCCATCGACGGGTTGGGTACGAGCAGTACTTC
TRBJ1-2	-	TRBD1	TRBV10-2	CASSESPGTGPDGYTF	TGCGCCAGCAGTGAAAGTCCCGGGACAGGCCCCGATGGCTACACCTTC
TRBJ1-1	-	-	TRBV20-1	CSALEAAEAFF	TGCAGTGCTTTGGAGGCAGCTGAAGCTTTCTTT
TRBJ1-2	once	TRBD1	TRBV29-1	CSVPSPGQGPYGYTF	TGCAGCGTCCCAAGCCCGGGACAGGGCCCATATGGCTACACCTTC
TRBJ2-5	-	-	TRBV7-9	CASSLVYGQETQYF	TGTGCCAGCAGCTTAGTTTACGGACAAGAGACCCAGTACTTC
TRBJ2-7	-	-	TRBV7-9	CASSPQSSYEQYF	TGTGCCAGCAGCCCACAAAGCTCCTACGAGCAGTACTTC
TRBJ2-7	few	-	TRBV27	CASRARRGSYEQYF	TGTGCCAGCAGGGCCCGTCGGGGGTCCTACGAGCAGTACTTC
TRBJ2-2	-	TRBD1	TRBV7-8	CASSLKWTGSGELFF	TGTGCCAGCAGCTTAAAATGGACAGGGTCCGGGGAGCTGTTTTTT
TRBJ2-1	-	-	TRBV7-2	CASSLTGSEQFF	TGTGCCAGCAGCTTGACCGGGTCTGAGCAGTTCTTC
TRBJ2-3	-	TRBD1	TRBV7-6	CASSLYETGNSDTQYF	TGTGCCAGCAGCTTATATGAGACAGGGAACTCAGATACGCAGTATTTT
TRBJ1-5	-	TRBD1	TRBV10-3	CAISVGEGAAQPQHF	TGTGCCATCAGTGTTGGGGAGGGGGCGGCTCAGCCCCAGCATTTT
TRBJ2-3	-	-	TRBV15	CATSRSITDNPDTQYF	TGTGCCACCAGCAGATCCATTACGGATAACCCAGATACGCAGTATTTT
TRBJ2-1	-	TRBD2	TRBV2	CASHRGGSNEQFF	TGTGCCAGCCACCGGGGGGGTTCCAATGAGCAGTTCTTC
TRBJ1-5	-	TRBD1	TRBV6-5	CASNPGTGGTQHF	TGTGCCAGCAACCCGGGGACAGGCGGTACCCAGCATTTT